This note documents a single T cell receptor beta chain sequence. The antigen is undetermined. Trimming cost V 7 bases and J 1 base, with 16 bases left between them. Germline V CDR1 and CDR2: SGHTA, FQGNSA. CDR3 length: 15 residues. This entry belongs to a study of early T cells in non-severe SARS-CoV-2 infection. Study at large: The study sequenced bulk RNA from unsorted whole blood, with chains unpaired. Study-level points and caveats: Sequences matched to VDJdb favored anti-spike CD8 responses, while private and CD4 specificities were missed.

Individual cDNA molecules received unique molecular identifiers. Each CDR3 protein is one row after TCRdb ran MiXCR on the 5' RACE reads. This table has more than 60,000 distinct CDR3 sequences, 4.9% appearing once. The receptor comes from an adult who was a healthcare worker with PCR-confirmed SARS-CoV-2 infection or an uninfected control (not recorded which). The chain is built from TRBV7-2 and TRBJ2-5; D might be TRBD2 (7 bases). Sequenced sample: whole blood. The CDR3 nucleotides are TGTGCCAGCACCCCAGGGGCGGGGGTCCAAGAGACCCAGTACTTC. It translates to CASTPGAGVQETQYF. The full variable domain, with the rest looked up from reference TRBV7-2 and TRBJ2-5, is GAGVSQSPSNKVTEKGKDVELRCDPISGHTALYWYRQSLGQGLEFLIYFQGNSAPDKSGLPSDRFSAERTGGSVSTLTIQRTQQEDSAVYLCASTPGAGVQETQYFGPGTRLLVL.